This T cell receptor (beta chain) originates from a study of blood T cell repertoires in COVID-19. Across the whole study: Sites in the United States, Italy and Spain provided acute and convalescent COVID-19 samples. T cells, B-cell-depleted T cells, or PBMCs provided the cDNA or gDNA that served as material.

Original handling: Reference gene primer amplification in the assay estimated nucleated cell counts. The data were produced by immunoSEQ multiplex PCR, yet TCRdb's version contains in-frame clones alone and is incomplete. V, J and clone size were drawn from that table, and D and trimming were deduced from the DNA. The sample has roughly 140,000 clones, approximately 73% seen once; the top ten hold roughly 4.5%. This clonotype was sampled from a man aged 60 to 69 with acute or convalescent COVID-19. Sequencing used peripheral blood.

The CDR3 spells CASTSEEGVWKTQYF. CDR3 nucleotides: TGTGCCAGCACCTCCGAAGAGGGGGTATGGAAGACCCAGTACTTC. This chain links TRBV6-5 with TRBJ2-5; tentative D call: TRBD1 (6 bases). The CDR3 runs to 15 residues. CDR1 MNHEY and CDR2 SVGAGI come from the germline V gene. The V gene lost 7 bases and the J gene lost 6 bases, with 21 bases spanning the gap.